The source of this TCR beta chain is a study of technical replicates of blood from a few donors. Per the germline V gene, CDR1 is MNHEY and CDR2 is SMNVEV (reference sequence). V lost 5 bases to trimming and J lost 8 bases; unmatched junction nucleotides: 9. CDR3 length: 15 residues. Profiling relied on immunoSEQ multiplex PCR, and the TCRdb table lists in-frame clones only, not all of them. The sample yields about 75,000 clones, roughly 92% seen once. This TCR was sampled from a human donor in good health. The source material was T cells isolated from PBMCs. The chain carries TRBV27 and TRBJ1-1; 12 bases are shared with TRBD1. The CDR3 nucleotides read TGTGCCAGCAGTCCAACGGGACAGGGGGCAACGGAAGCTTTCTTT. This encodes CASSPTGQGATEAFF.